The 3 T cell receptor beta chains listed next were all sequenced from one sample in a study of T cells expressing NK-cell markers. Reanalyzing the 5' RACE reads, TCRdb keeps one entry per CDR3 protein, without DNA. Its table records about 460,000 distinct CDR3 sequences. Input material: blood T cells: a sorted CD56 or NKG2C T cell subset, CD4+ or CD8+ T cells, or bulk PBMC T cells (not recorded which). The receptor set was obtained from a woman aged 45-65 years in good health.

V gene TRBV6-1 combines with J gene TRBJ1-1; no DNA is available, so the TRBD1 call from TCRdb remains unchecked. The CDR3 spans 13 residues. Looked up from germline, CDR1 is MNHNS and CDR2 is SASEGT. CDR3 residues: CASSLFPGTEAFF.

The chain combines TRBV20-1 with TRBJ2-7. Per germline, CDR1 DFQATT and CDR2 SNEGSKA (reference sequence). This CDR3 contains 14 residues. The CDR3 region is CSARDRHLSYEQYF.

The chain carries TRBV19 and TRBJ1-4. The CDR3 is 14 residues long. Germline values: CDR1 LNHDA, CDR2 SQIVND (reference sequence). This chain's CDR3 is CASSIGLVGEKLFF.